The rows below give T cell receptor beta chains drawn from one sample of a study of cytomegalovirus exposure and HLA in healthy donors. The data were produced by immunoSEQ multiplex PCR, yet TCRdb's version contains in-frame clones alone and is incomplete. Of about 180,000 clones detected, around 83% appear once; the ten largest clones hold 0.95% to 1.5%. Material for sequencing was PBMCs. These receptors all come from a girl aged 2 to 10 in good health and CMV-seropositive. Both conserved end residues are trimmed from each CDR3.

v_gene,j_gene,CDR3aa
TRBV7-7,TRBJ2-7,ASSIGPSTNYEQY
TRBV28,TRBJ1-6,ASSLDLTRDTLNSPLH
TRBV23-1,TRBJ1-2,ASSQGKGHHKVGGYT
TRBV2,TRBJ1-1,ASSEVTDTEAF
TRBV19,TRBJ2-2,ASRNLLSAGELF
TRBV11-3,TRBJ2-5,ASSQRDDQETQY
TRBV6-5,TRBJ2-5,ASRELARGETQY
TRBV5-4,TRBJ2-6,ASSLGSSGANVLT
TRBV29-1,TRBJ1-1,SGERVQDTEAF
TRBV29-1,TRBJ2-7,SVRTGITYEQY
TRBV19,TRBJ1-6,ASSPSQGLSPLH
TRBV2,TRBJ1-1,ASSRIDMNTEAF
TRBV21-1,TRBJ2-4,ASSKPGGSLKNIQY
TRBV9,TRBJ2-3,ASSESGGAGVQDTQY
TRBV10-3,TRBJ2-7,AIATSRLGQGISYEQY
TRBV5-6,TRBJ2-1,ASSPGLAGGLTYNEQF
TRBV11-3,TRBJ1-1,ASSTRTGVNTEAF
TRBV4-2,TRBJ1-6,ASSHVNQGARDSPLH
TRBV19,TRBJ2-4,ASSRDSLAKNIQY
TRBV7-8,TRBJ2-5,ASSPRRGSPQETQY
TRBV19,TRBJ1-1,ASCTGGTEAF
TRBV6-5,TRBJ1-1,ASSLRGNTEAF
TRBV10-2,TRBJ2-7,ASSEQDDYEQY
TRBV5-4,TRBJ2-1,ASSELAGGYNEQF
TRBV28,TRBJ1-2,ASSLWTGGAYGYT
TRBV5-1,TRBJ2-3,ASNETPGGNTDTQY
TRBV11-2,TRBJ1-6,ASSSRQQINSPLH
TRBV28,TRBJ1-5,ASSPYSEQGWGNQPQH
TRBV6-5,TRBJ1-5,ASNPGGARNQPQH
TRBV5-1,TRBJ2-5,ASSLGARSLETQY
TRBV28,TRBJ1-2,ASRGRQGMGYT
TRBV7-9,TRBJ2-7,ASSLGGGQGIYEQY
TRBV4-1,TRBJ1-6,ASSQDNEKHFYNSPLH
TRBV9,TRBJ1-2,ASSAETGSYGYT
TRBV4-1,TRBJ2-3,ASSQVGTSGGGADTQY
TRBV5-1,TRBJ2-1,ASSLGIGAWDEQF
TRBV4-1,TRBJ1-5,ASSQDSGVVHSNQPQH
TRBV10-2,TRBJ2-3,ASRMGTGAVTDTQY
TRBV5-1,TRBJ2-2,ASSSSRGPGTGELF
TRBV6-5,TRBJ1-1,ASRPKQGFIIEAF
TRBV4-2,TRBJ2-5,ASSQAGSGSSETQY
TRBV29-1,TRBJ2-3,SVEVGFKLAGTDTQY
TRBV5-8,TRBJ2-2,ASGRDRATGELF
TRBV9,TRBJ1-1,ARGRGNTEAF
TRBV15,TRBJ2-1,ATSRGLADNEQF
TRBV9,TRBJ1-6,ASSVGATYNSPLH
TRBV5-5,TRBJ1-1,ASSLASQNTNTEAF
TRBV5-6,TRBJ1-2,ASTLRGRGGYT
TRBV5-1,TRBJ2-7,ASSLNPGSSYEQY
TRBV28,TRBJ1-2,ASSFNSQGLTYGYT
TRBV30,TRBJ1-6,AWSVTGVDNSPLH